Included here is one T cell receptor beta chain sequence, with context. The data were obtained in a study of blood T cell repertoires in COVID-19. Turning to the study itself: From the United States, Italy and Spain came samples of acute and convalescent COVID-19. The cDNA or gDNA used as material had been derived from T cells, B-cell-depleted T cells, or PBMCs.

CDR1 SNHLY and CDR2 FYNNEI come from the germline V gene. Germline trimming cut 6 bases from V and 4 bases from J; bases unmatched to any gene: 10. The length of the CDR3 is 16 residues. Study processing details: Amplification from reference gene primers served as the basis for estimated nucleated cell counts. The table came from immunoSEQ multiplex PCR; TCRdb's copy has only in-frame clones and leaves some out. D and trimming come from the DNA, and the V and J calls and clone size come from that table. The sample has 170,000 or so clones, roughly 84% seen once. V is TRBV2 and J is TRBJ2-7, with TRBD2 matching 12 bases. The TCR was taken from a woman in her fifties or sixties with acute or convalescent COVID-19. Sequenced sample: peripheral blood. The CDR3 spells CASRLGLGLAGYEQYF. The DNA of the CDR3 is TGTGCCAGCAGGTTGGGTTTGGGACTAGCGGGTTACGAGCAGTACTTC.